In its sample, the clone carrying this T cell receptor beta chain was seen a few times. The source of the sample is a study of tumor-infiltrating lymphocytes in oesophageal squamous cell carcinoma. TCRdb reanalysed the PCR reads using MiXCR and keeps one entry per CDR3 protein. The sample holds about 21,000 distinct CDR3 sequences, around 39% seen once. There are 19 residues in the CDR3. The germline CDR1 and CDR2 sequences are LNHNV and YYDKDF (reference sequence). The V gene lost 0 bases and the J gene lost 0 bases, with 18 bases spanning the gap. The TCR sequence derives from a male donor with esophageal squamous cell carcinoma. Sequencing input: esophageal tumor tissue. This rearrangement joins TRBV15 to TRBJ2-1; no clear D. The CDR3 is CATSRDLRAQPSSYNEQFF. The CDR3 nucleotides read TGTGCCACCAGCAGAGATCTGCGAGCTCAGCCAAGCTCCTACAATGAGCAGTTCTTC.